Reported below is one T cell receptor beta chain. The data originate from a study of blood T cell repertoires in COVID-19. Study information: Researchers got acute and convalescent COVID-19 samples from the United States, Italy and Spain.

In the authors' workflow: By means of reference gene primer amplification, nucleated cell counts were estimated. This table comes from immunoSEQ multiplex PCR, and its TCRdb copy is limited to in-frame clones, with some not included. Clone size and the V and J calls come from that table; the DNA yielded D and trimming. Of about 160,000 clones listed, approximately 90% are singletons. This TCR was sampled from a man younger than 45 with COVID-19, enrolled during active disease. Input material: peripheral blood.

CDR3 bases: TGTGCCAGCAGCCCCAGGGTTCGCACTGAAGCTTTCTTT. Protein product: CASSPRVRTEAFF. The gene calls are TRBV11-2 and TRBJ1-1; a weak D match, TRBD1 (5 bases). CDR3 length equals 13 residues. Looked up from germline, CDR1 is SGHAT and CDR2 is FQNNGV. V lost 5 bases to trimming and J lost 4 bases, with 11 bases between them. The full variable domain, with the rest looked up from reference TRBV11-2 and TRBJ1-1, is EAGVAQSPRYKIIEKRQSVAFWCNPISGHATLYWYQQILGQGPKLLIQFQNNGVVDDSQLPKDRFSAERLKGVDSTLKIQPAKLEDSAVYLCASSPRVRTEAFFGQGTRLTVV.